Below are 30 T cell receptor beta chains sequenced from a single sample in a study of cytomegalovirus exposure and HLA in healthy donors. The repertoire was sequenced with immunoSEQ multiplex PCR; TCRdb's copy has only in-frame clones and lacks some. The data hold approximately 150,000 clones, with less than 95% observed a single time. The sample consisted of PBMCs. These receptors originate from a woman under 30 in good health and CMV-seropositive.

The table lists this clone with a count of one. The chain recombines TRBV5-6 with TRBJ2-7, with a tentative D call TRBD2 (6 bases). Deletions cut 4 bases from V and 2 bases from J, with 16 bases between. The CDR3 covers 15 residues. CDR1 SGHDT and CDR2 YYEEEE come from the germline V gene. CDR3 sequence reads: CASSQTATGAYEQYF. Written as DNA, the CDR3 is TGTGCCAGCAGCCAGACGGCCACGGGAGCCTACGAGCAGTACTTC.

This clone was observed a single time. V usage is TRBV27 and J usage is TRBJ2-7; 9 bases map to TRBD2. This CDR3 spans 16 amino acids. The germline CDR1 and CDR2 sequences are MNHEY and SMNVEV (reference sequence). Trimming at V came to 4 bases and at J to 3 bases, leaving 10 bases not matched to a gene. DNA of the CDR3: TGTGCCAGCAGTTCCCTCCGACTAGCGGAGGGCTACGAGCAGTACTTC. Its translation is CASSSLRLAEGYEQYF.

The V gene is TRBV27, the J gene TRBJ1-4; no clear D. V was shortened by 1 base and J by 0 bases, with 15 bases between the two germline ends. The germline V gene encodes CDR1 MNHEY and CDR2 SMNVEV (reference sequence). This CDR3 region has 18 residues. The CDR3 sequence: CASSLFPPGRATNEKLFF. CDR3 bases: TGTGCCAGCAGTTTATTTCCCCCAGGCCGTGCAACTAATGAAAAACTGTTTTTT.

The rearrangement uses TRBV19 and TRBJ1-1; perhaps TRBD1 as D (6 bases). The V gene's germline CDR1 is LNHDA and CDR2 SQIVND (reference sequence). The CDR3 runs 14 residues. Trimming took 6 bases from V and 3 from J, leaving 14 bases between them. CDR3 region: CASSDRMGDTEAFF. The CDR3, as DNA: TGTGCCAGTAGCGACAGGATGGGGGACACTGAAGCTTTCTTT.

There are a few counts of this clone. This rearrangement joins TRBV7-8 to TRBJ2-7, with TRBD2 matching over 9 bases. This CDR3 is 14 amino acids long. Trimming took 6 bases from V and 5 from J; bases not matched to a gene: 8. CDR1 and CDR2 from the germline V gene are SGHVS and FQNEAQ. The CDR3 loop is CASRVMGLADEQYF. The CDR3 DNA sequence: TGTGCCAGCAGAGTCATGGGACTAGCTGACGAGCAGTACTTC.

The rearrangement joins TRBV2 to TRBJ1-1; no reliable D call. Germline CDR1 and CDR2: SNHLY and FYNNEI. V lost 2 bases to trimming and J lost 6 bases, with 10 bases between them. The CDR3 covers 13 residues. The CDR3 region is CASSERFLAEAFF. The DNA of the CDR3 is TGTGCCAGCAGTGAACGGTTTCTTGCTGAAGCTTTCTTT. The whole variable domain, remainder taken from reference TRBV2 and TRBJ1-1, is EPEVTQTPSHQVTQMGQEVILRCVPISNHLYFYWYRQILGQKVEFLVSFYNNEISEKSEIFDDQFSVERPDGSNFTLKIRSTKLEDSAMYFCASSERFLAEAFFGQGTRLTVV.

The chain uses TRBV13 and TRBJ2-1; weak D call: TRBD2 (6 bases). From germline, CDR1 is PRHDT and CDR2 FYEKMQ (reference sequence). V dropped 2 bases and J dropped 3 bases, with 14 bases sitting between them. This CDR3 contains 16 residues. The CDR3 DNA reads as TGTGCCAGCAGCTTACAGGGTAGCGGTGACTACAATGAGCAGTTCTTC. Protein product: CASSLQGSGDYNEQFF.

The chain has TRBV30 and TRBJ1-5; maybe TRBD1 (6 bases). The V end lost 1 base, the J end lost 0 bases, and 10 bases lay between the germline ends. Germline V gene data show CDR1 as GTSNPN and CDR2 as SVGIG (reference sequence). The CDR3 length is 15 residues. The CDR3 DNA reads as TGTGCCTGGAGTGAGGGGGACCTTAGCAATCAGCCCCAGCATTTT. It yields the protein CAWSEGDLSNQPQHF.

The chain uses TRBV13 and TRBJ2-3, with 8 bases fitting TRBD2. The CDR3 is 15 residues long. Unmatched junction bases numbered 1, after V lost 0 bases and J lost 2 bases. Germline assignment: CDR1 PRHDT and CDR2 FYEKMQ (reference sequence). The CDR3 DNA sequence: TGTGCCAGCAGCTTAGGGCGGGAGGCCACAGATACGCAGTATTTT. Residues: CASSLGREATDTQYF.

The chain joins TRBV28 to TRBJ2-1; 8 bases line up with TRBD2. V trimming: 2 bases; J trimming: 7 bases; junction bases outside the gene matches: 4. Germline V gene sequence: CDR1 MDHEN, CDR2 SYDVKM. The CDR3 length is 14 residues. The chain's CDR3 is CASSLRGLGNEQFF. The CDR3 DNA sequence: TGTGCCAGCAGTTTAAGGGGACTAGGGAATGAGCAGTTCTTC.

V gene TRBV4-1 combines with J gene TRBJ1-6, with TRBD1 matching over 9 bases. The CDR3 runs to 15 residues. After removal of 3 bases from V and 7 bases from J, the junction contained 4 bases not matched to a gene. The V gene's germline CDR1 is MGHRA and CDR2 YSYEKL. The CDR3 nucleotides read TGCGCCAGCAGCCAGGGGGACAGGGAAAATTCACCCCTCCACTTT. Translated, it gives CASSQGDRENSPLHF.

The chain is built from TRBV7-2 and TRBJ2-1; 8 bases are a match to TRBD1. This CDR3 contains 14 residues. V dropped 3 bases and J dropped 9; count of bases not matched to a gene: 7. The germline gives CDR1 SGHTA, CDR2 FQGNSA. DNA of the CDR3: TGTGCCAGCAGCTTCACAGGGGGTCGAAGTGAGCAGTTCTTC. It is translated as CASSFTGGRSEQFF.

In DNA form, the CDR3 reads TGCGCCAGCAGCTTGGGGACAGGGGGGACTAATGAAAAACTGTTTTTT. It yields the protein CASSLGTGGTNEKLFF. The genes are TRBV5-1 and TRBJ1-4; the match to TRBD1 covers 10 bases. CDR3 length: 16 residues. J was trimmed by 2 bases and V by 0 bases; bases with no gene match: 1. From germline, CDR1 is SGHRS and CDR2 YFSETQ. Complete variable domain (other parts from reference TRBV5-1 and TRBJ1-4): KAGVTQTPRYLIKTRGQQVTLSCSPISGHRSVSWYQQTPGQGLQFLFEYFSETQRNKGNFPGRFSGRQFSNSRSEMNVSTLELGDSALYLCASSLGTGGTNEKLFFGSGTQLSVL.

This chain links TRBV12-5 with TRBJ1-3; 9 nucleotides line up with TRBD1. The CDR3 sequence is 17 residues long. CDR1 LGHNT and CDR2 FRNRAP come from the germline V gene. V was clipped by 2 bases and J by 4 bases; unmatched bases: 9. The CDR3 DNA reads TGTGCTAGTGGTTTGATTACCGGGACAGGGCAAGGAAACACCATATATTTT. Amino acid sequence: CASGLITGTGQGNTIYF. Full variable domain (remainder filled in from reference TRBV12-5 and TRBJ1-3): DARVTQTPRHKVTEMGQEVTMRCQPILGHNTVFWYRQTMMQGLELLAYFRNRAPLDDSGMPKDRFSAEMPDATLATLKIQPSEPRDSAVYFCASGLITGTGQGNTIYFGEGSWLTVV.

The J gene is TRBJ2-1, the V gene TRBV6-1; 7 bases are a match to TRBD2. J lost 3 bases, V lost 7 bases, and 6 bases had no gene match. CDR3 length: 14 amino acids. The germline CDR1 and CDR2 sequences are MNHNS and SASEGT. The CDR3 protein is CASITTSLYNEQFF. CDR3 DNA sequence: TGTGCCAGCATTACGACTAGCCTCTACAATGAGCAGTTCTTC.

This clone was detected a few times. V gene TRBV18 combines with J gene TRBJ1-2; D gene uncertain. Germline lookup yields CDR1 KGHSH and CDR2 LQKENI. The CDR3 has 14 residues. Trimming took 4 bases from V and 8 from J, leaving 17 bases between them. The CDR3 protein is CASSLVGEEGGYTF. The CDR3 nucleotides are TGTGCCAGCTCACTCGTCGGGGAGGAAGGGGGCTACACCTTC.

The rearrangement joins TRBV5-1 to TRBJ2-5; TRBD2 matches 12 bases. Germline CDR1 reads SGHRS; CDR2 reads YFSETQ. The V and J ends lost 0 bases and 5 bases, in that order; junction bases with no gene match: 8. The CDR3 length is 17 residues. Here the CDR3 reads CASSLDPSGGALETQYF. In nucleotides, the CDR3 is TGCGCCAGCAGCTTGGACCCTAGCGGGGGGGCGTTGGAGACCCAGTACTTC.

The V and J genes are TRBV10-3 and TRBJ2-3, with 9 bases that match TRBD2. V was clipped by 2 bases and J by 2 bases; unmatched bases: 5. The CDR3 is 16 residues long. From germline, CDR1 is ENHRY and CDR2 SYGVKD. In DNA form, the CDR3 reads TGTGCCATCAGTGAGCTGCGGGAGGGGTACACAGATACGCAGTATTTT. Protein product: CAISELREGYTDTQYF.

The V and J genes are TRBV18 and TRBJ2-7, with a tentative D call TRBD2 (6 bases). CDR1 and CDR2 (germline): KGHSH, LQKENI. This CDR3 region has 14 residues. The V end was cut by 3 bases, the J end by 5 bases, with 14 bases between. CDR3 nucleotides: TGTGCCAGCTCACCGAGATGGAGGGACCACGAGCAGTACTTC. Amino acids: CASSPRWRDHEQYF.

This clone was observed a handful of times. The chain recombines TRBV6-5 with TRBJ2-5; unclear D gene. V was pared by 4 bases and J by 4 bases, with 4 bases between. Germline lookup yields CDR1 MNHEY and CDR2 SVGAGI. The CDR3 spans 11 residues. CDR3 region: CASSSRETQYF. The CDR3 coding sequence is TGTGCCAGCAGTTCGCGAGAGACCCAGTACTTC.

CDR3 sequence reads: CASSLWTGVETQYF. The DNA for the CDR3 is TGTGCCAGCAGCTTATGGACGGGGGTCGAGACCCAGTACTTC. This sequence joins TRBV7-9 and TRBJ2-5; weak D call: TRBD2 (6 bases). CDR3 length: 14 residues. Germline CDR1 SEHNR, CDR2 FQNEAQ (reference sequence). The V and J ends lost 2 bases and 5 bases respectively, with 12 bases between them.

This sequence joins TRBV6-1 and TRBJ2-3; 10 bases align to TRBD2. The CDR3 spans 14 residues. Germline V lookup: CDR1 MNHNS, CDR2 SASEGT. V gave up 5 bases and J gave up 1 base; unmatched junction bases: 0. CDR3 residues: CASSTSGGTDTQYF. CDR3 bases: TGTGCCAGCAGTACTAGCGGGGGCACAGATACGCAGTATTTT.

The chain couples TRBV10-1 to TRBJ2-1; TRBD2 matches 11 bases. CDR3 length equals 17 residues. Per germline, CDR1 WNHNN and CDR2 SYGVQD (reference sequence). With 4 bases clipped from V and 8 bases from J, the junction kept 13 bases outside the gene matches. The CDR3 here is CASSVLSGGDPSDEQFF. The CDR3 DNA is TGCGCCAGCAGTGTCCTTAGCGGGGGGGATCCGTCGGATGAGCAGTTCTTC.

V is TRBV7-9 and J is TRBJ2-1, with D possibly TRBD2 on 5 matching bases. The germline CDR1 and CDR2 sequences are SEHNR and FQNEAQ (reference sequence). V gave up 1 base and J gave up 15 bases, with 13 bases separating them. The CDR3 is made up of 12 amino acids. CDR3 in DNA: TGTGCCAGCAGCTTAGGTGGTTTGGAGGCGTTCTTC. This sequence encodes CASSLGGLEAFF.

The chain is built from TRBV6-5 and TRBJ2-7, with a possible D match to TRBD1 (6 bases). This CDR3 contains 16 residues. Trimming took 2 bases from V and 2 from J, leaving 16 bases between them. Germline assignment: CDR1 MNHEY and CDR2 SVGAGI. As DNA, the CDR3 is TGTGCCAGCAGTTACAGGGGCAGGGGCCTAACCTACGAGCAGTACTTC. The encoded protein is CASSYRGRGLTYEQYF.

The rearrangement joins TRBV6-1 to TRBJ2-7; D call uncertain. This CDR3 region has 11 residues. CDR1 and CDR2 from the germline V gene are MNHNS and SASEGT. The V gene lost 8 bases and the J gene lost 7 bases, with 12 bases spanning the gap. The CDR3 DNA reads as TGTGCCAGCGGTGTATTTCAGGAGCAGTACTTC. This codes for CASGVFQEQYF.

The CDR3 reads CASPSGRYGANEQFF. The DNA of the CDR3 is TGTGCCAGCCCGAGCGGGAGGTACGGAGCCAATGAGCAGTTCTTC. The V gene is TRBV30, the J gene TRBJ2-1, with 9 bases aligning to TRBD2. Trimming at V came to 8 bases and at J to 6 bases, leaving 14 bases not matched to a gene. The CDR3 covers 15 residues. Germline V lookup: CDR1 GTSNPN, CDR2 SVGIG (reference sequence).

The genes are TRBV27 and TRBJ2-1; the match to TRBD2 covers 8 bases. CDR1 MNHEY and CDR2 SMNVEV come from the germline V gene (reference sequence). V lost 5 bases and J lost 3; bases outside the gene matches: 12. The CDR3 spans 17 residues. In DNA form, the CDR3 reads TGTGCCAGCAGTCCCCAACTCGGGGGGGGCCTCTACAATGAGCAGTTCTTC. Protein: CASSPQLGGGLYNEQFF.

A note on this clone: This specimen includes other DNA sequences encoding the same CDR3. The rearrangement joins TRBV6-5 to TRBJ2-7; D is possibly TRBD1 (6 bases). CDR3 length: 13 amino acids. Germline CDR1 and CDR2: MNHEY and SVGAGI. Trimming took 6 bases from V and 3 from J, leaving 12 bases between them. The DNA for the CDR3 is TGTGCCAGCAGCCCTACAGGGAACTACGAGCAGTACTTC. Amino acid sequence: CASSPTGNYEQYF.

The chain links TRBV19 to TRBJ2-2, with D perhaps TRBD2 (5 bases). V lost 7 bases to trimming and J lost 5 bases, with 17 bases between them. Germline V lookup: CDR1 LNHDA, CDR2 SQIVND (reference sequence). The CDR3 contains 15 residues. The CDR3 loop reads CASTLSGLGTGELFF. CDR3 DNA: TGTGCCAGTACCCTAAGCGGACTTGGGACCGGGGAGCTGTTTTTT.